This T cell receptor beta chain was identified during a study of shared T cell receptors in the human thymus. The CDR3 length is 13 residues. V lost 3 bases and J 2 bases, leaving 8 bases between the germline ends. Germline V gene lookup returns CDR1 LNHNV and CDR2 YYDKDF (reference sequence). The method was immunoSEQ multiplex PCR; TCRdb's version includes in-frame clones alone and lacks a portion of them. The sample has about 540,000 clones; around 78% are singletons. This clone was counted between two and nine times. These data were also reused for a study on human thymus T cells. From that paper: From resections taken during corrective heart surgery, the thymus tissue was obtained.

What was sequenced was thymocytes. The origin of this receptor is a boy under two years old with a congenital heart defect. The chain recombines TRBV15 with TRBJ2-7; tentatively, D is TRBD1 (5 bases). The CDR3 DNA follows: TGTGCCACCAGCAGGGGGCGGACCTACGAGCAGTACTTC. It translates to CATSRGRTYEQYF. The variable domain in full, completed from reference TRBV15 and TRBJ2-7, reads DAMVIQNPRYQVTQFGKPVTLSCSQTLNHNVMYWYQQKSSQAPKLLFHYYDKDFNNEADTPDNFQSRRPNTSFCFLDIRSPGLGDTAMYLCATSRGRTYEQYFGPGTRLTVT.